This TCR beta chain was recovered during a study of blood T cell repertoires in COVID-19. Germline loops: CDR1 LNHDA, CDR2 SQIVND (reference sequence). The CDR3 length is 15 residues. Unmatched junction bases numbered 2, after V lost 4 bases and J lost 5 bases. The repertoire was sequenced with immunoSEQ multiplex PCR; TCRdb's copy has only in-frame clones and lacks some. Altogether under 300,000 clones are present, just under 85% being singletons, with the ten largest covering about 4%. The genes are TRBV19 and TRBJ2-3, with 14 bases aligning to TRBD2. The receptor comes from a man aged 45 to 65 with acute or convalescent COVID-19. The sequenced sample consisted of peripheral blood. The CDR3 DNA reads TGTGCCAGTAGTAGGGGGACTAGCGGGGGAGATACGCAGTATTTT. Protein sequence: CASSRGTSGGDTQYF.